Given below is one T cell receptor beta chain in context. Its antigen is undetermined. This sample is part of a study of beta chain features in type 1 diabetes. In the study overall: The study examined 90 million to 130 million sorted cells across all samples.

Isolated RNA was reverse transcribed in full, so expressed TCRB transcripts were sequenced. Libraries were prepared by immunoSEQ multiplex PCR; TCRdb keeps only in-frame clonotypes and omits some of them. The table records around 150,000 clones, roughly 60% of them present only once. Sorting of CD4+ naive, central memory, regulatory and stem cell-like memory cells was performed via CD45RO/CCR7/CD25/CD127/CD95/CD27. Study observations and caveats: Moderate yet significant TCRB CDR3 shortening was seen in Type 1 diabetes patients in all four CD4+ subsets.

This CDR3 is 13 amino acids long. Germline CDR1 MNHEY, CDR2 SVGAGI. Trimming cost V 2 bases and J 5 bases, with 7 bases left between them. This chain joins TRBV6-5 and TRBJ2-1; D unresolved. Sequenced sample: naive CD4+ T cells from blood. The receptor was derived from a man aged 25 to 40 with type 1 diabetes. The CDR3 region is CASSYRRNNEQFF. The CDR3, as DNA: TGTGCCAGCAGTTACCGCCGCAACAATGAGCAGTTCTTC.